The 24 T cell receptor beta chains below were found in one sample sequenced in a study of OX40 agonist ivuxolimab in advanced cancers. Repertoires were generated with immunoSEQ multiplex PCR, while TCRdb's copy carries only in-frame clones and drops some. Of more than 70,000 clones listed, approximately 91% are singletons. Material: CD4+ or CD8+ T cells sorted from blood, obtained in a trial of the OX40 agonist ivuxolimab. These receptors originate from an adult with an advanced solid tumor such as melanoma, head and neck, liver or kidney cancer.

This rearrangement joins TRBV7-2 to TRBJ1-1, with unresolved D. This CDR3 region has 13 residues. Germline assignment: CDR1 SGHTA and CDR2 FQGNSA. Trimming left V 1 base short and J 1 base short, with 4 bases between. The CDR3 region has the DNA TGTGCCAGCAGCTTAGGACAGAACACTGAAGCTTTCTTT. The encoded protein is CASSLGQNTEAFF.

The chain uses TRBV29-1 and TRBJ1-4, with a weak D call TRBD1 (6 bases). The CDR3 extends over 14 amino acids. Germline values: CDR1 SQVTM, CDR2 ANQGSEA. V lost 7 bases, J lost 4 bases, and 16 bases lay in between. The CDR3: CSATKTGLNEKLFF. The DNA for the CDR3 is TGCAGCGCTACTAAGACAGGACTTAATGAAAAACTGTTTTTT.

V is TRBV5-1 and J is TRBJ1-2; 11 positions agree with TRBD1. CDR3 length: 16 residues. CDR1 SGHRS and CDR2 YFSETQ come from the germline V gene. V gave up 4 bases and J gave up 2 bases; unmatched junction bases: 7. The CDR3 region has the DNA TGCGCCAGCAGCGGAGGACAGGGGGCAGAAAACTATGGCTACACCTTC. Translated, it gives CASSGGQGAENYGYTF.

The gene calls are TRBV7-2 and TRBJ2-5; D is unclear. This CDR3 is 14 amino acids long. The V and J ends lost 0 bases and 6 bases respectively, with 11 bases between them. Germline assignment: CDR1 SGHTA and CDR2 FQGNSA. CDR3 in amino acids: CASSLALSPQTQYF. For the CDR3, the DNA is TGTGCCAGCAGCTTAGCGCTAAGTCCCCAGACCCAGTACTTC. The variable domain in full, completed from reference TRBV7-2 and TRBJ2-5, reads GAGVSQSPSNKVTEKGKDVELRCDPISGHTALYWYRQSLGQGLEFLIYFQGNSAPDKSGLPSDRFSAERTGGSVSTLTIQRTQQEDSAVYLCASSLALSPQTQYFGPGTRLLVL.

CDR3: CASSVGRGSGTDTQYF. The CDR3 DNA is TGTGCCAGCAGCGTAGGGAGGGGGTCTGGCACAGATACGCAGTATTTT. This chain connects TRBV9 to TRBJ2-3, with D possibly being TRBD1 or TRBD2 (6 bases each). CDR3 size: 16 residues. The V end was cut by 0 bases, the J end by 1 base, with 12 bases between. From germline, CDR1 is SGDLS and CDR2 YYNGEE.

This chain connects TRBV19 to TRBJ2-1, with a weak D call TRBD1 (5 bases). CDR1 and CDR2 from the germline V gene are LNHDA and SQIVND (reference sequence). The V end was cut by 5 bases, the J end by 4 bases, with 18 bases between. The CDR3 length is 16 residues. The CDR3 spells CASSDGAPTFYNEQFF. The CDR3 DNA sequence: TGTGCCAGTAGTGATGGGGCTCCCACCTTTTACAATGAGCAGTTCTTC.

The CDR3 DNA is TGTGCCAGCAGTCCCCTAGGACTAGCGGGAGGGCGCGGCACAGATACGCAGTATTTT. Its translation: CASSPLGLAGGRGTDTQYF. The chain recombines TRBV27 with TRBJ2-3; 15 nucleotides agree with TRBD2. Losses at the gene ends were 5 bases for V and 1 base for J; bases not matched to a gene: 10. In germline, CDR1 is MNHEY, CDR2 SMNVEV (reference sequence). The CDR3 length is 19 residues.

This CDR3 is CASTKKQGARQPQHF. The CDR3 DNA sequence: TGTGCCAGCACCAAAAAGCAGGGGGCCCGTCAGCCCCAGCATTTT. This chain connects TRBV7-8 to TRBJ1-5, with 8 bases that match TRBD1. CDR3 length equals 15 residues. CDR1 and CDR2 from the germline V gene are SGHVS and FQNEAQ. With V trimmed by 7 bases and J by 6 bases, 11 bases remained unmatched.

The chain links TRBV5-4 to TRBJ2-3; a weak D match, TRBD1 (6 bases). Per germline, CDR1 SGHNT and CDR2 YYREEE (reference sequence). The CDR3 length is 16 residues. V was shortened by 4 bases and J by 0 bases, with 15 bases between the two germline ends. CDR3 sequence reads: CASSQQGSRSTDTQYF. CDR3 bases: TGTGCCAGCAGCCAACAGGGAAGTCGGAGCACAGATACGCAGTATTTT.

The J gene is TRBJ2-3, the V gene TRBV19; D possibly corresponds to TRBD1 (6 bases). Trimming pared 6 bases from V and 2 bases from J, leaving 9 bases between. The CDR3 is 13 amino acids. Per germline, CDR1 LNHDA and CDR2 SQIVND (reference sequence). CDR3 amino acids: CASRGTITDTQYF. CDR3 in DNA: TGTGCCAGTAGAGGGACAATCACAGATACGCAGTATTTT.

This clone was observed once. The CDR3 protein is CASSTWTGGSGEQYF. Here the CDR3 DNA reads TGTGCCAGCAGTACCTGGACAGGGGGCTCGGGGGAGCAGTACTTC. The chain couples TRBV6-5 to TRBJ2-7; TRBD1 aligns across 11 bases. V lost 5 bases and J lost 7; bases outside the gene matches: 10. The CDR3 is made up of 15 amino acids. Germline V gene lookup returns CDR1 MNHEY and CDR2 SVGAGI.

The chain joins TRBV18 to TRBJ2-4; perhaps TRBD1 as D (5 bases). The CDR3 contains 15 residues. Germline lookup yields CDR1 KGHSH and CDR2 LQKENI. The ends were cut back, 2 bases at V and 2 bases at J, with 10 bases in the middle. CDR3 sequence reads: CASSPKQGSKNIQYF. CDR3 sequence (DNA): TGTGCCAGCTCACCAAAGCAGGGCTCCAAAAACATTCAGTACTTC. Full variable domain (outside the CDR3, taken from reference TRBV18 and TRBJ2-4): NAGVMQNPRHLVRRRGQEARLRCSPMKGHSHVYWYRQLPEEGLKFMVYLQKENIIDESGMPKERFSAEFPKEGPSILRIQQVVRGDSAAYFCASSPKQGSKNIQYFGAGTRLSVL.

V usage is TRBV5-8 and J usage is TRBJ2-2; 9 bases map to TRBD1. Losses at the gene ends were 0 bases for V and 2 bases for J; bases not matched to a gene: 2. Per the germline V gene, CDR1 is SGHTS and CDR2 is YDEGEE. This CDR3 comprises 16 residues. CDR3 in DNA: TGTGCCAGCAGCTTGGCACAGGGGGCTAACACCGGGGAGCTGTTTTTT. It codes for CASSLAQGANTGELFF. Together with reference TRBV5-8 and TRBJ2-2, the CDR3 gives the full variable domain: EAGVTQSPTHLIKTRGQQATLRCSPISGHTSVYWYQQALGLGLQFLLWYDEGEERNRGNFPPRFSGRQFPNYSSELNVNALELEDSALYLCASSLAQGANTGELFFGEGSRLTVL.

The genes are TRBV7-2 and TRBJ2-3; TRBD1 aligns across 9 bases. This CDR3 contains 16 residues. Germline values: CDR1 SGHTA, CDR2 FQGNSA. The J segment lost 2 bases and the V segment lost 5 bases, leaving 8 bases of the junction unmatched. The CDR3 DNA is TGTGCCAGCAGCCCCCGTTGGGACAGGGTCACAGATACGCAGTATTTT. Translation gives CASSPRWDRVTDTQYF.

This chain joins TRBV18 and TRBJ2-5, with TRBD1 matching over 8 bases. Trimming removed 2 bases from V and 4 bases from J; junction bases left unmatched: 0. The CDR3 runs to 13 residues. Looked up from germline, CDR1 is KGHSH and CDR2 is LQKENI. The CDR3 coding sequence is TGTGCCAGCTCACCAACAGGGGGAGAGACCCAGTACTTC. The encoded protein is CASSPTGGETQYF.

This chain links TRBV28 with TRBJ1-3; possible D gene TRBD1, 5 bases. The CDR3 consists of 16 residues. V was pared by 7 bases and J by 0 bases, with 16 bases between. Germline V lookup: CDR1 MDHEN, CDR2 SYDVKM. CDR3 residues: CASTKPRGLSGNTIYF. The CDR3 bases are TGTGCCAGCACCAAACCGAGGGGCCTCTCTGGAAACACCATATATTTT.

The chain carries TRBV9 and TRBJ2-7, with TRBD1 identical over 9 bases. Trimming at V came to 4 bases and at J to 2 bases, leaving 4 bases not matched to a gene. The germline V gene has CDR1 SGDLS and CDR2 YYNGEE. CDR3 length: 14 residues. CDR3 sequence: CASSSGQGTYEQYF. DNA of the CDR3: TGTGCCAGCAGCTCGGGACAGGGCACCTACGAGCAGTACTTC.

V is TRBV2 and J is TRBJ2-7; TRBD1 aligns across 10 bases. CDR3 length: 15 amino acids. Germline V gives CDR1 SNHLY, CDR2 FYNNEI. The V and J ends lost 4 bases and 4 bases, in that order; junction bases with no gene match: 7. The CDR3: CASSAGTGEGYEQYF. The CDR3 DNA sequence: TGTGCCAGCAGTGCAGGGACAGGGGAAGGTTACGAGCAGTACTTC.

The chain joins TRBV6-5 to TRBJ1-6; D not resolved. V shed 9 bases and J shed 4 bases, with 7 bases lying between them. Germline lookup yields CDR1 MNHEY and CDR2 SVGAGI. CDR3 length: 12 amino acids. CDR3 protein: CASSDYNSPLHF. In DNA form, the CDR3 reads TGTGCCAGTTCAGATTATAATTCACCCCTCCACTTT.

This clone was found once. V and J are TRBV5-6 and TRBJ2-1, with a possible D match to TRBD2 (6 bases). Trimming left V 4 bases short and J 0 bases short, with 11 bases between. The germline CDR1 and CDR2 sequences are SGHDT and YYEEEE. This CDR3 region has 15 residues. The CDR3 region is CASSGGLSSYNEQFF. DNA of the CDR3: TGTGCCAGCAGCGGGGGACTTAGCTCCTACAATGAGCAGTTCTTC.

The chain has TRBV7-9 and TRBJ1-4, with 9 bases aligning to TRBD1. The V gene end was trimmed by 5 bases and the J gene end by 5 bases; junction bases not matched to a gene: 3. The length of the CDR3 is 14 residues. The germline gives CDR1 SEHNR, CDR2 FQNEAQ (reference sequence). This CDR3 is CASSRGQGNEKLFF. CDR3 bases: TGTGCCAGCAGCCGCGGACAGGGGAATGAAAAACTGTTTTTT.

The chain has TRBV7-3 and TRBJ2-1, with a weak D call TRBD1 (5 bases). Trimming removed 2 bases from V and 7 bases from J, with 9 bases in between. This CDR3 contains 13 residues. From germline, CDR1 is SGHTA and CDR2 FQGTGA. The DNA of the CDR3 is TGTGCCAGCAGCTTACCAGGGTTGAATGAGCAGTTCTTC. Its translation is CASSLPGLNEQFF.

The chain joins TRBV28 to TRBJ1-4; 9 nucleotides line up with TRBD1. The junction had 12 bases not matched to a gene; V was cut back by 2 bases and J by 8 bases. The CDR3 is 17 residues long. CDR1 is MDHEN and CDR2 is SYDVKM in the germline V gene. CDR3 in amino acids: CASSLHTWTGAVEKLFF. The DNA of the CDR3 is TGTGCCAGCAGTTTACACACTTGGACAGGGGCAGTAGAAAAACTGTTTTTT.

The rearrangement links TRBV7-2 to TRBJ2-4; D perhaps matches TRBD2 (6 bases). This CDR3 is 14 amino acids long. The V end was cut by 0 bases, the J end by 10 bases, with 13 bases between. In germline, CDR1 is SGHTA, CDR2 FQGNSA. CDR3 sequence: CASSLAGRESIQYF. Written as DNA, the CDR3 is TGTGCCAGCAGCTTAGCCGGTCGGGAGTCGATTCAGTACTTC.